The T cell receptor (beta chain) described here comes from a study of CD8 T cells in ankylosing spondylitis. Whole-study findings and limits: A motif in TCR beta, a set of 8 or 9 highly homologous variants, appeared characteristic of ankylosing spondylitis blood.

TCRdb independently ran MiXCR on the 5' RACE reads; one entry per CDR3 protein. The data contain approximately 42,000 distinct CDR3 sequences, 11% of them seen just once; the ten biggest clones take up 1.3% to 1.5%. In this sample, this clonotype turned up many times. Its antigen is as yet unknown. This clonotype was sampled from a male donor with ankylosing spondylitis or in good health (not recorded which). The sequencing input was blood, either unsorted or a sorted T cell fraction (not recorded which).

The CDR3 bases are TGTGCCACCAGTGTTGGCAGTAGCAATCAGCCCCAGCATTTT. Its protein is CATSVGSSNQPQHF. This chain connects TRBV24-1 to TRBJ1-5, with D hard to call. This CDR3 has 14 amino acids. Trimming shortened V by 5 bases and J by 0 bases, and 7 bases separated the two germline ends. Germline CDR1 and CDR2: KGHDR and SFDVKD.